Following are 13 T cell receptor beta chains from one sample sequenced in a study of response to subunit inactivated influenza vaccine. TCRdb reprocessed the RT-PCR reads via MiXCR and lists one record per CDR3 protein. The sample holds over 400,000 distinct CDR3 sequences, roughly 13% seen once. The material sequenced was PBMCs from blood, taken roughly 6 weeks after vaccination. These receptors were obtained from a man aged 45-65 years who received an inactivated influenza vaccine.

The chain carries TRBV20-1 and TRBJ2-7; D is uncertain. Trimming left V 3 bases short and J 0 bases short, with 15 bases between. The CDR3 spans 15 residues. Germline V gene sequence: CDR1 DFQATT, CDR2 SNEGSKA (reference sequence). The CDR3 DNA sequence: TGCAGTGCTAGTCCACCGGGCCCCCGCTCCTACGAGCAGTACTTC. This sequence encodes CSASPPGPRSYEQYF.

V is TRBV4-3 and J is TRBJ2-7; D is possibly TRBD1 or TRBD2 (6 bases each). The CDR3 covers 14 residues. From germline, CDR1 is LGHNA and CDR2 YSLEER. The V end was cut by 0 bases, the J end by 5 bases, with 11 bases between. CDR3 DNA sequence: TGCGCCAGCAGCCAAGATTGGGGGGCAAACGAGCAGTACTTC. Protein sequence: CASSQDWGANEQYF.

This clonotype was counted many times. In DNA form, the CDR3 reads TGCGCCAGCAGCCTACACGACAGGGGCACTGAAGCTTTCTTT. This sequence encodes CASSLHDRGTEAFF. The chain carries TRBV5-1 and TRBJ1-1, with 8 bases aligning to TRBD1. The CDR3 covers 14 residues. The ends lost 4 bases at V and 4 bases at J; junction bases unmatched: 6. Germline CDR1 reads SGHRS; CDR2 reads YFSETQ.

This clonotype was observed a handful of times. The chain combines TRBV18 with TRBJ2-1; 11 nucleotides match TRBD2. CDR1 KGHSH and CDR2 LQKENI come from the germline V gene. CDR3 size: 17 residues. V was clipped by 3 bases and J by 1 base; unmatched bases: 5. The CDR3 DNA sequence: TGTGCCAGCTCACCGCGACTAGCGGGGAGGTCCTACAATGAGCAGTTCTTC. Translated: CASSPRLAGRSYNEQFF. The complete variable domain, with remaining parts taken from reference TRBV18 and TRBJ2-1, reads NAGVMQNPRHLVRRRGQEARLRCSPMKGHSHVYWYRQLPEEGLKFMVYLQKENIIDESGMPKERFSAEFPKEGPSILRIQQVVRGDSAAYFCASSPRLAGRSYNEQFFGPGTRLTVL.

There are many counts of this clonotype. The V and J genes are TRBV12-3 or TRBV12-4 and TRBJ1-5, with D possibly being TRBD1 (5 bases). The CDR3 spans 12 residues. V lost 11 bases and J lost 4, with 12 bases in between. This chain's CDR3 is CAVRDGNQPQHF. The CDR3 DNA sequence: TGTGCCGTAAGGGACGGAAATCAGCCCCAGCATTTT.

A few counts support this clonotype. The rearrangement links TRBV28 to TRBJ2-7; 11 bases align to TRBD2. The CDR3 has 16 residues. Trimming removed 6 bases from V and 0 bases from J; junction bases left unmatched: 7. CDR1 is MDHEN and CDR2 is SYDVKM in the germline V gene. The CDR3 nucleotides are TGTGCCAGCAGGGATGCTAGCGGGGGGCTCTCCTACGAGCAGTACTTC. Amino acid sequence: CASRDASGGLSYEQYF.

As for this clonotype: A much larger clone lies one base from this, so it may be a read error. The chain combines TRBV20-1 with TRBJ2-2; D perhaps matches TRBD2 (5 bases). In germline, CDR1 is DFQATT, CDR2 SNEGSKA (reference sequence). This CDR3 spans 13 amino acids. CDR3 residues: CSASRRNTGEPFF. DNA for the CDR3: TGCAGTGCTAGTCGGCGGAACACCGGGGAGCCGTTTTTT.

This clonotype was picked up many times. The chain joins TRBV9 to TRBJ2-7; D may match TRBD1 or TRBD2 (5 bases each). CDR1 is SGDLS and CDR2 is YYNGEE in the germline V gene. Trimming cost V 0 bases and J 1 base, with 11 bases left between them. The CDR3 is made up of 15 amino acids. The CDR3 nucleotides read TGTGCCAGCAGCGTAGGGGGGACGGTGTCCTACGAGCAGTACTTC. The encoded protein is CASSVGGTVSYEQYF.

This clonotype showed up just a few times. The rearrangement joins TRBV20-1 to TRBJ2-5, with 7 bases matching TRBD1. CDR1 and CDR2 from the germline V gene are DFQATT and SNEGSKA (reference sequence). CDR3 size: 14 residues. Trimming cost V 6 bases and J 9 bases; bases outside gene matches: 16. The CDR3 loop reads CSASQTGEPGAQYF. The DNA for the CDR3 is TGCAGTGCGAGTCAAACAGGGGAGCCTGGGGCCCAGTACTTC.

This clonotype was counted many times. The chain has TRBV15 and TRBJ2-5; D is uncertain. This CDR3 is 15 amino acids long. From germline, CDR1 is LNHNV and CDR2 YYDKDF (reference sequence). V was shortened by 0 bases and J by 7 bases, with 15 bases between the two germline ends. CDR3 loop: CATSRDLEDRGTQYF. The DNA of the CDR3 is TGTGCCACCAGCAGAGATCTAGAGGACCGTGGGACCCAGTACTTC. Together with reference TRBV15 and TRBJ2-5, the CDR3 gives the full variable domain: DAMVIQNPRYQVTQFGKPVTLSCSQTLNHNVMYWYQQKSSQAPKLLFHYYDKDFNNEADTPDNFQSRRPNTSFCFLDIRSPGLGDTAMYLCATSRDLEDRGTQYFGPGTRLLVL.

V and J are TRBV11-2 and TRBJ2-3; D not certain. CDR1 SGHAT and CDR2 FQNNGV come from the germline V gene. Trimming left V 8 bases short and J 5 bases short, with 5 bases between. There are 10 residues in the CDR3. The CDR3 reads CASGRDTQYF. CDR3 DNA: TGTGCCAGCGGTCGAGATACGCAGTATTTT.

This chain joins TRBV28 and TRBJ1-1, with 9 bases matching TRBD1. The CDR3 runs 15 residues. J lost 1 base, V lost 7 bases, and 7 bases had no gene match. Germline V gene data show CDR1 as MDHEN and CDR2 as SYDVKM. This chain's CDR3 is CASTKTGGRNTEAFF. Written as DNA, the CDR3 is TGTGCCAGCACCAAGACAGGGGGAAGGAACACTGAAGCTTTCTTT.

CDR3 bases: TGTGCCATCTGCTTTAGCGGGGGAGGGACCCGGACAAATACGCAGTATTTT. Protein sequence: CAICFSGGGTRTNTQYF. The genes are TRBV2 and TRBJ2-3, with 9 bases fitting TRBD2. This CDR3 is 17 amino acids long. Trimming removed 10 bases from V and 7 bases from J; junction bases left unmatched: 21. CDR1 is SNHLY, CDR2 FYNNEI, per germline.